This T cell receptor (beta chain) was identified in a study of cytomegalovirus exposure and HLA in healthy donors. About the research overall: There were about 85 million unique TCRs (from HLA-typed donors) in an early data release. Study observations and caveats: Researchers left out some V segments, among them TRBV6-2 and TRBV6-3, as indistinguishable. Researchers catalogued some 160 TCR beta chains as cytomegalovirus-associated.

Only a few counts were recorded for this clone. What it binds is not known. The germline gives CDR1 SGHNT, CDR2 YYREEE (reference sequence). Trimming took off 4 bases at V and 1 base at J, with 8 bases between the two ends. CDR3 size: 13 residues. The PCR ran on 60 Vbeta and 13 Jbeta primers. Source study methods: In a later analysis, of some 80 million unique beta chains, approximately 10 million appeared in at least two donors. The protocol was immunoSEQ multiplex PCR, while the TCRdb copy is restricted to in-frame clones and leaves out a portion. V, J and clone size derive from that table, while D and trimming were established from the DNA sequence. Here the sample spans around 130,000 clones, more than 55% being singletons.

This rearrangement joins TRBV5-4 to TRBJ1-1; the D gene is possibly TRBD1 (6 bases). The TCR originated in a woman between 55 and 75 years old in good health and CMV-seronegative. The specimen sequenced was PBMCs. In DNA, the CDR3 is TGTGCCAGCAGCCAGGGACAGAACACTGAAGCTTTCTTT. Translating it yields CASSQGQNTEAFF.